This TCR beta chain emerged from a study of T-cell reconstitution after alpha-beta-depleted transplantation in children. General observations from the study: Several hundred rapidly expanded clones from non-depleted graft cells reportedly supplied alpha-beta T cells about two months post-transplant.

This CDR3 contains 16 residues. V gave up 1 base and J gave up 1 base; unmatched junction bases: 6. Germline V gene lookup returns CDR1 SSHAT and CDR2 FNYEAQ (reference sequence). The authors prepared the TCRbeta library with unique molecular identifiers. MiXCR was run by TCRdb on the PCR reads, yielding one entry per CDR3 protein. The table has nearly 200,000 distinct CDR3 sequences, around 5.9% seen once. This clonotype was detected a few times. Its antigen is not known. The V call is TRBV7-7, the J call TRBJ2-5; TRBD1 agrees at 7 bases. Sequenced material: PBMCs, taken before TCRalphabeta/CD19-depleted stem cell transplant. The sequence came from a girl under three years old with combined immunodeficiency, due to receive a stem cell transplant. CDR3 sequence: CASSLGLGQTQETQYF. The CDR3 DNA follows: TGTGCCAGCAGCTTAGGATTGGGACAGACCCAAGAGACCCAGTACTTC.